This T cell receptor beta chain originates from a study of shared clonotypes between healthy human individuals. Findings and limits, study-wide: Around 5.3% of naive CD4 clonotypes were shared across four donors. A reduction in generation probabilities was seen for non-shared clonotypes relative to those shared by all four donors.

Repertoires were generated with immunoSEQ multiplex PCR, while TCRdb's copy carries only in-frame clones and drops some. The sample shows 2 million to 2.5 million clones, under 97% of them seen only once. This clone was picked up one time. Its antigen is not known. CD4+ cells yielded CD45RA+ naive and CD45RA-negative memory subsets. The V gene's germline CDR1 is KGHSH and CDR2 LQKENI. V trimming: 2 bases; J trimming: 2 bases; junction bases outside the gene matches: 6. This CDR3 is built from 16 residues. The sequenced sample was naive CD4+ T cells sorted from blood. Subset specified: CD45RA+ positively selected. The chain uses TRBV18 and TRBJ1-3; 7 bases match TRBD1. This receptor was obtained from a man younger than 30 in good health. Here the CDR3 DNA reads TGTGCCAGCTCACCAGTGGAGACAGGGACTGGAAACACCATATATTTT. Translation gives CASSPVETGTGNTIYF.